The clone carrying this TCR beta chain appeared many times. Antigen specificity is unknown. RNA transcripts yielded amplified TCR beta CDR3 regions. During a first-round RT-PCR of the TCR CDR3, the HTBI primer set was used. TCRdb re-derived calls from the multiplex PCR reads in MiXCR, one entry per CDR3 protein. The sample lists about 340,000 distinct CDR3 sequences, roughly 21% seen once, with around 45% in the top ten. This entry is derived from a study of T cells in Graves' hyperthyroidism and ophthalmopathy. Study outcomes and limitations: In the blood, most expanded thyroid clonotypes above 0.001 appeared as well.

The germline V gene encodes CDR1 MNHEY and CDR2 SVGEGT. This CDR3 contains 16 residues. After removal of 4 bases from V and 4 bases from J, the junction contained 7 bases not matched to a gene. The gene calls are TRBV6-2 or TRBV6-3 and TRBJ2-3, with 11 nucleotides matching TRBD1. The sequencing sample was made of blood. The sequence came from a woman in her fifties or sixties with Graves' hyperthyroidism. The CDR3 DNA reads TGTGCCAGCAGTTGGCGCGGGACAGGGGGAGCAGATACGCAGTATTTT. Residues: CASSWRGTGGADTQYF.